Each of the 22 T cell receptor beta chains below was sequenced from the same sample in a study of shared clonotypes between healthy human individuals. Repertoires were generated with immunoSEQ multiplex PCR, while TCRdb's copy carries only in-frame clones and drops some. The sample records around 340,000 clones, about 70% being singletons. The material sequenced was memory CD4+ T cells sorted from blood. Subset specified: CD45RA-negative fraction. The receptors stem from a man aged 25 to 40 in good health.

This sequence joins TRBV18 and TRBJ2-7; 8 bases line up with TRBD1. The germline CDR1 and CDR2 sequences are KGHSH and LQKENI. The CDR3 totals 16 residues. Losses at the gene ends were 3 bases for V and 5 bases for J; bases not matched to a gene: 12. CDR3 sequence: CASSPTAGTGDHEQYF. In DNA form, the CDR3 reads TGTGCCAGCTCACCTACCGCCGGGACAGGTGATCACGAGCAGTACTTC.

CDR3 sequence: CASSLATNYNEQFF. Here the CDR3 DNA reads TGCGCCAGCAGCTTGGCGACCAACTACAATGAGCAGTTCTTC. The chain is built from TRBV5-1 and TRBJ2-1; unclear D gene. The germline V gene has CDR1 SGHRS and CDR2 YFSETQ. The CDR3 sequence is 14 residues long. Between the trimmed V and J ends, which lost 0 bases and 3 bases, there was a span of 7 bases.

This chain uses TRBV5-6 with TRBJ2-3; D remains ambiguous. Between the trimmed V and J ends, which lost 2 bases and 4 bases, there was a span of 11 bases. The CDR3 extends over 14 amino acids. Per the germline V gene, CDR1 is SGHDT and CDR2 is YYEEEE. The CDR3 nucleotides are TGTGCCAGCAGCTTTTTAGGTGGGGCAGATACGCAGTATTTT. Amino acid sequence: CASSFLGGADTQYF.

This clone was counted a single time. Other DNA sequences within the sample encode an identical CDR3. In nucleotides, the CDR3 is TGTGCCAGCAGCTTAAGTCCAGGCACCGGGGAGCTGTTTTTT. It is translated as CASSLSPGTGELFF. The chain employs TRBV7-3 and TRBJ2-2; D is undetermined. This CDR3 spans 14 amino acids. Per the germline V gene, CDR1 is SGHTA and CDR2 is FQGTGA. V shed 1 base and J shed 4 bases, with 7 bases lying between them.

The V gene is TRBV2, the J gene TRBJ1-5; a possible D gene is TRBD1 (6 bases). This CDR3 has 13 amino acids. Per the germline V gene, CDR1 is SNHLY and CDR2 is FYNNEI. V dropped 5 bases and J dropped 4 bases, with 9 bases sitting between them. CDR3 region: CASSSDRNQPQHF. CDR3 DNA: TGTGCCAGCAGTTCAGACAGGAATCAGCCCCAGCATTTT.

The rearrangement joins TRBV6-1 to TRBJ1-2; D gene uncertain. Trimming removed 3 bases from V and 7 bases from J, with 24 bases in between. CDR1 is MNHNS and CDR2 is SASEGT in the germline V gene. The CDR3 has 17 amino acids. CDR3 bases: TGTGCCAGCAGTGAGGGAGCCTTCGGATTGGGCAAAGGTGGCTACACCTTC. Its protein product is CASSEGAFGLGKGGYTF.

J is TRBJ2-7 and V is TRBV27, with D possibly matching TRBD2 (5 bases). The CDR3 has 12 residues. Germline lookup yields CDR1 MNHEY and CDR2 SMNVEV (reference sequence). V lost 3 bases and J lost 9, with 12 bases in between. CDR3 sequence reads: CASSFPGKVQYF. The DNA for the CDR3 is TGTGCCAGCAGTTTCCCGGGGAAGGTGCAGTACTTC.

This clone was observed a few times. The CDR3 protein is CASKLRASGSSEQYF. CDR3 DNA sequence: TGTGCCAGCAAGCTTAGGGCTAGCGGGAGTAGTGAGCAGTACTTC. This rearrangement joins TRBV11-2 to TRBJ2-7; 10 bases align to TRBD2. Per germline, CDR1 SGHAT and CDR2 FQNNGV. This CDR3 is built from 15 residues. J gave up 7 bases and V 7 bases, and 13 bases lay outside the gene matches. Drawing the rest from reference TRBV11-2 and TRBJ2-7, the complete variable domain is EAGVAQSPRYKIIEKRQSVAFWCNPISGHATLYWYQQILGQGPKLLIQFQNNGVVDDSQLPKDRFSAERLKGVDSTLKIQPAKLEDSAVYLCASKLRASGSSEQYFGPGTRLTVT.

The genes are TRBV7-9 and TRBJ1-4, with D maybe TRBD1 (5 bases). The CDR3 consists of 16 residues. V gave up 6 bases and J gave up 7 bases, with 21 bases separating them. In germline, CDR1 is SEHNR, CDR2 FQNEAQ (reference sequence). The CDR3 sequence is CASRKLGTGPTEKLFF. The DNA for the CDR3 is TGTGCCAGCAGAAAATTAGGGACGGGGCCGACTGAAAAACTGTTTTTT. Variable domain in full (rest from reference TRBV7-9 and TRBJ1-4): DTGVSQNPRHKITKRGQNVTFRCDPISEHNRLYWYRQTLGQGPEFLTYFQNEAQLEKSRLLSDRFSAERPKGSFSTLEIQRTEQGDSAMYLCASRKLGTGPTEKLFFGSGTQLSVL.

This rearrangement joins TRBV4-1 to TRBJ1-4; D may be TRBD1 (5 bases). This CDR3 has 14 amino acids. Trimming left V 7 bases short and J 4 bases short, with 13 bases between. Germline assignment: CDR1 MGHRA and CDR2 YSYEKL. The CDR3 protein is CASKSMGLNEKLFF. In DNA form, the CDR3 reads TGCGCCAGCAAGAGCATGGGGCTTAATGAAAAACTGTTTTTT.

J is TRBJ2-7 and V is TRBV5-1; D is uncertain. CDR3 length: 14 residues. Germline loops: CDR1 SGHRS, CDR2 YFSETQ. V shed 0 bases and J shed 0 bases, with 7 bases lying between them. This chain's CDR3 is CASSLAVGSYEQYF. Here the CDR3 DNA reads TGCGCCAGCAGCTTGGCCGTGGGCTCCTACGAGCAGTACTTC.

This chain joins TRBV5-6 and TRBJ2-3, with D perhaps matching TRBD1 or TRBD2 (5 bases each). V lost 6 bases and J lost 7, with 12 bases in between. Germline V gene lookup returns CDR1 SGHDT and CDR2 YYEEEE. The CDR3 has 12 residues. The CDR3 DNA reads TGTGCCAGCACCCTTTGGGGGAATACGCAGTATTTT. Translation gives CASTLWGNTQYF.

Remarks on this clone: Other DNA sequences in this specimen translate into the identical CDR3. The CDR3 reads CASSLLGDEQYF. CDR3 bases: TGTGCCAGCAGTTTATTGGGGGACGAGCAGTACTTC. The chain has TRBV27 and TRBJ2-7; D assignment may be TRBD1 or TRBD2 (5 bases each). V lost 1 base and J lost 5, with 6 bases in between. Germline values: CDR1 MNHEY, CDR2 SMNVEV (reference sequence). The CDR3 has 12 amino acids.

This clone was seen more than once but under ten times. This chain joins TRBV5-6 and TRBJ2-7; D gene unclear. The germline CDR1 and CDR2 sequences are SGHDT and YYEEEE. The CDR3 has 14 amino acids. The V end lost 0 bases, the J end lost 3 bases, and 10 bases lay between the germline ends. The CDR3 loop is CASSLGIRNYEQYF. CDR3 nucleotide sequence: TGTGCCAGCAGCTTGGGGATTAGGAACTACGAGCAGTACTTC. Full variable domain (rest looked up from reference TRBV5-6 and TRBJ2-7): DAGVTQSPTHLIKTRGQQVTLRCSPKSGHDTVSWYQQALGQGPQFIFQYYEEEERQRGNFPDRFSGHQFPNYSSELNVNALLLGDSALYLCASSLGIRNYEQYFGPGTRLTVT.

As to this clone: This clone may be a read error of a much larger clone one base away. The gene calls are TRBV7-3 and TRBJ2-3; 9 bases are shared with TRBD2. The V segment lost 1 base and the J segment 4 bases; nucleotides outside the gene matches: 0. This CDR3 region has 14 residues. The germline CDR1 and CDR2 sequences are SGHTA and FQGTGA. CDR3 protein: CASSLSGRADTQYF. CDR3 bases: TGTGCCAGCAGCTTAAGCGGGAGGGCAGATACGCAGTATTTT. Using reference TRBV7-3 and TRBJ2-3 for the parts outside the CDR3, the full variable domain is GAGVSQTPSNKVTEKGKYVELRCDPISGHTALYWYRQSLGQGPEFLIYFQGTGAADDSGLPNDRFFAVRPEGSVSTLKIQRTERGDSAVYLCASSLSGRADTQYFGPGTRLTVL.

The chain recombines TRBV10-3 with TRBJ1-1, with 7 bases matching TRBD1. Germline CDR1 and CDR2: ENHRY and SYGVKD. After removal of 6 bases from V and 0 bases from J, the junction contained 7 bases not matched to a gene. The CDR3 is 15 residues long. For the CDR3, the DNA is TGTGCCATCAGGGATTCGGGACAGATGAACACTGAAGCTTTCTTT. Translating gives CAIRDSGQMNTEAFF.

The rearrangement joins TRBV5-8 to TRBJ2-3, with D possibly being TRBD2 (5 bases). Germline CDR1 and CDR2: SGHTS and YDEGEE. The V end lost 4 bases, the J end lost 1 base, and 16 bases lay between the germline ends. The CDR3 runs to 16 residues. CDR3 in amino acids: CASSRGGGFRTDTQYF. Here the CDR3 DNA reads TGTGCCAGCAGCCGGGGTGGTGGGTTTCGCACAGATACGCAGTATTTT.

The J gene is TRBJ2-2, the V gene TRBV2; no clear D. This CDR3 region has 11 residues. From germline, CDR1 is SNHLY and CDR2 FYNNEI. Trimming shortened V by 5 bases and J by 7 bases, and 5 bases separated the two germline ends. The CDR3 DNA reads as TGTGCCAGCAGTCGCTTCGGGGAGCTGTTTTTT. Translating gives CASSRFGELFF.

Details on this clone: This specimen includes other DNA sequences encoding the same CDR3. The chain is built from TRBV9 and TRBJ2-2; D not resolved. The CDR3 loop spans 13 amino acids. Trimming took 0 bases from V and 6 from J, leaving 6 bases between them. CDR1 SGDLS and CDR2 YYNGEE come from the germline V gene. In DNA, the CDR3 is TGTGCCAGCAGCGTAGGCGTCGCCGGGGAGCTGTTTTTT. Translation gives CASSVGVAGELFF.

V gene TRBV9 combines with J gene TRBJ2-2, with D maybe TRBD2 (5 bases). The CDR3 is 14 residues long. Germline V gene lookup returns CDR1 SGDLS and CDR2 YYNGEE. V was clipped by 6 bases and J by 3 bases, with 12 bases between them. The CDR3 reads CASTFSGDTGELFF. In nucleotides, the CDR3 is TGTGCCAGCACCTTTTCCGGGGACACCGGGGAGCTGTTTTTT.

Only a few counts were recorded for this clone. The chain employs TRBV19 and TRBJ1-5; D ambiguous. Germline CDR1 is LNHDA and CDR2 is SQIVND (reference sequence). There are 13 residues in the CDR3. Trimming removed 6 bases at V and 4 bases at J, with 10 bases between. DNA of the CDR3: TGTGCCAGTAGACCCCAGAGAAATCAGCCCCAGCATTTT. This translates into CASRPQRNQPQHF. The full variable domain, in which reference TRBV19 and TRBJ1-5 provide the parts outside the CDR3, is DGGITQSPKYLFRKEGQNVTLSCEQNLNHDAMYWYRQDPGQGLRLIYYSQIVNDFQKGDIAEGYSVSREKKESFPLTVTSAQKNPTAFYLCASRPQRNQPQHFGDGTRLSIL.

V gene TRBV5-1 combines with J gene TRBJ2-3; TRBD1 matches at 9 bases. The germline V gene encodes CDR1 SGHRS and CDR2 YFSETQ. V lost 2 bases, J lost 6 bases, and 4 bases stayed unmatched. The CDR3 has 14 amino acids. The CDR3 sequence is CASSFTGGGDTQYF. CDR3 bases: TGCGCCAGCAGCTTCACAGGGGGCGGGGATACGCAGTATTTT.